These 32 T cell receptor beta chains came from one sample sequenced in a study of OX40 agonist ivuxolimab in advanced cancers. Library prep was done by the immunoSEQ multiplex PCR assay. The table was pulled from immuneACCESS by TCRdb, which kept in-frame rearrangements only. Such tables lose some clones; where checked, under half of the loss comes from unresolved V genes, and the rest has no known cause. This sample comprises 60,000 to 90,000 clones, around 88% of them detected only once. The ten largest clonotypes hold around 0.76% of the sample. The material sequenced was CD4+ or CD8+ T cells sorted from blood, taken in a trial of the OX40 agonist ivuxolimab. The receptors here all came from an adult with an advanced solid tumor such as melanoma, head and neck, liver or kidney cancer.

The chain recombines TRBV7-3 with TRBJ1-1, with D possibly being TRBD1 (5 bases). Trimming removed 4 bases at V and 1 base at J, with 7 bases between. The CDR3 is made up of 13 amino acids. CDR1 is SGHTA, CDR2 FQGTGA, per germline. CDR3 protein: CASSSQGNTEAFF. The CDR3 coding sequence is TGTGCCAGCAGCTCCCAGGGGAACACTGAAGCTTTCTTT.

This sequence joins TRBV28 and TRBJ1-6; D possibly corresponds to TRBD1 (5 bases). CDR1 and CDR2 (germline): MDHEN, SYDVKM. Between the trimmed V and J ends, which lost 7 bases and 8 bases, there was a span of 24 bases. The CDR3 has 17 residues. The CDR3, as DNA: TGTGCCAGCACCGTGGGGGAGGGGAAGGGACGATATTCACCCCTCCACTTT. It encodes CASTVGEGKGRYSPLHF.

The genes are TRBV28 and TRBJ1-1; D remains unclear. V lost 4 bases and J lost 1, with 10 bases in between. Per germline, CDR1 MDHEN and CDR2 SYDVKM. The CDR3 length is 14 residues. CDR3 amino acids: CASSSWARNTEAFF. CDR3 bases: TGTGCCAGCAGTTCCTGGGCTCGGAACACTGAAGCTTTCTTT. The full variable domain, with the rest looked up from reference TRBV28 and TRBJ1-1, is DVKVTQSSRYLVKRTGEKVFLECVQDMDHENMFWYRQDPGLGLRLIYFSYDVKMKEKGDIPEGYSVSREKKERFSLILESASTNQTSMYLCASSSWARNTEAFFGQGTRLTVV.

The V gene is TRBV27, the J gene TRBJ1-1, with a weak D call TRBD1 (5 bases). The CDR3 runs to 17 residues. With 1 base removed from V and 0 bases from J, the gap between germline ends came to 15 bases. CDR1 is MNHEY and CDR2 is SMNVEV in the germline V gene (reference sequence). CDR3 sequence reads: CASSLYGPGFMNTEAFF. The CDR3 DNA reads TGTGCCAGCAGTTTATATGGGCCAGGGTTCATGAACACTGAAGCTTTCTTT.

The chain couples TRBV5-1 to TRBJ1-2, with D hard to call. The CDR3 runs to 14 residues. From germline, CDR1 is SGHRS and CDR2 YFSETQ. The V end was cut by 0 bases, the J end by 5 bases, with 11 bases between. This CDR3 is CASSLGGVEYGYTF. The CDR3 DNA reads as TGCGCCAGCAGCTTGGGGGGAGTAGAATATGGCTACACCTTC.

This chain links TRBV19 with TRBJ2-5; possible D gene TRBD2, 5 bases. Germline V gives CDR1 LNHDA, CDR2 SQIVND (reference sequence). The CDR3 spans 16 residues. V was clipped by 0 bases and J by 3 bases, with 14 bases between them. The CDR3 is CASSIDSWGVEETQYF. DNA for the CDR3: TGTGCCAGTAGTATAGATAGTTGGGGAGTTGAAGAGACCCAGTACTTC.

The genes are TRBV7-9 and TRBJ2-5; no firm D call. The CDR3 has 16 residues. Trimming pared 2 bases from V and 1 base from J, leaving 14 bases between. In germline, CDR1 is SEHNR, CDR2 FQNEAQ (reference sequence). The CDR3 DNA reads as TGTGCCAGCAGCTTAAGGGTGGGAACAAGCCAAGAGACCCAGTACTTC. Protein product: CASSLRVGTSQETQYF.

The chain employs TRBV11-3 and TRBJ2-7; the D is unclear. Looked up from germline, CDR1 is SGHNT and CDR2 is YENEEA. This CDR3 contains 14 residues. Between the trimmed V and J ends, which lost 5 bases and 3 bases, there was a span of 14 bases. The CDR3 coding sequence is TGTGCCAGCAGCCCGAGGACCAAAGTCTACGAGCAGTACTTC. This translates into CASSPRTKVYEQYF.

This chain joins TRBV28 and TRBJ2-5, with D possibly being TRBD1 (6 bases). The CDR3 is 13 residues long. V lost 5 bases and J 5 bases, leaving 12 bases between the germline ends. Per germline, CDR1 MDHEN and CDR2 SYDVKM. This CDR3 reads CASSIGTTETQYF. The CDR3 bases are TGTGCCAGCAGTATCGGGACAACCGAGACCCAGTACTTC.

A single count supports this clone. V and J are TRBV7-2 and TRBJ2-1; TRBD1 might be the D (5 bases). Trimming removed 2 bases at V and 8 bases at J, with 10 bases between. The CDR3 extends over 13 amino acids. The germline V gene encodes CDR1 SGHTA and CDR2 FQGNSA. The CDR3 region is CASSLTIRDEQFF. The CDR3 DNA sequence: TGTGCCAGCAGCTTAACGATCAGGGATGAGCAGTTCTTC. The whole variable domain, remainder taken from reference TRBV7-2 and TRBJ2-1, is GAGVSQSPSNKVTEKGKDVELRCDPISGHTALYWYRQSLGQGLEFLIYFQGNSAPDKSGLPSDRFSAERTGGSVSTLTIQRTQQEDSAVYLCASSLTIRDEQFFGPGTRLTVL.

This sequence joins TRBV7-2 and TRBJ2-1, with no clear D. This CDR3 has 14 residues. Per the germline V gene, CDR1 is SGHTA and CDR2 is FQGNSA. The V end lost 5 bases, the J end lost 8 bases, and 16 bases lay between the germline ends. DNA of the CDR3: TGTGCCAGCAGCCCCCCTTTGGGCTTCTATGAGCAGTTCTTC. Protein sequence: CASSPPLGFYEQFF.

The chain has TRBV18 and TRBJ2-3, with D maybe TRBD1 (5 bases). Between the trimmed V and J ends, which lost 5 bases and 6 bases, there was a span of 15 bases. Germline CDR1 KGHSH, CDR2 LQKENI. The CDR3 length is 14 residues. This CDR3 is CASSNIQGRDTQYF. As DNA, the CDR3 is TGTGCCAGCTCAAACATCCAGGGAAGGGATACGCAGTATTTT.

The rearrangement links TRBV5-5 to TRBJ1-3; 7 nucleotides agree with TRBD1. This CDR3 contains 16 residues. Trimming took 3 bases from V and 3 from J; bases not matched to a gene: 9. In germline, CDR1 is SGHKS, CDR2 YYEKEE (reference sequence). The CDR3 DNA follows: TGTGCCAGCAGCTCTCAGACAGGGCATTATGGAAACACCATATATTTT. Amino acid sequence: CASSSQTGHYGNTIYF.

V gene TRBV9 combines with J gene TRBJ2-1; 8 positions match TRBD2. The CDR3 is 15 residues long. Per the germline V gene, CDR1 is SGDLS and CDR2 is YYNGEE. With V trimmed by 3 bases and J by 5 bases, 7 bases remained unmatched. The CDR3: CASSARGDRNNEQFF. The CDR3, as DNA: TGTGCCAGCAGCGCGCGGGGGGACCGCAACAATGAGCAGTTCTTC.

In this sample, this clone turned up once. The chain couples TRBV7-6 to TRBJ2-1; 8 bases agree with TRBD2. Germline CDR1 and CDR2: SGHVS and FNYEAQ. The CDR3 loop spans 16 amino acids. V gave up 2 bases and J gave up 3 bases; unmatched junction bases: 6. For the CDR3, the DNA is TGTGCCAGCAGCTTACGCGCGGGGGGTATCTACAATGAGCAGTTCTTC. It specifies CASSLRAGGIYNEQFF.

This clone was observed a handful of times. The chain carries TRBV9 and TRBJ1-4, with D maybe TRBD1 (5 bases). From germline, CDR1 is SGDLS and CDR2 YYNGEE. The V end was cut by 0 bases, the J end by 7 bases, with 10 bases between. This CDR3 spans 14 amino acids. The DNA for the CDR3 is TGTGCCAGCAGCGTAGGAGGCACAGGTGAAAAACTGTTTTTT. It is translated as CASSVGGTGEKLFF.

The V gene is TRBV7-2, the J gene TRBJ1-5, with D possibly being TRBD1 (5 bases). Trimming removed 5 bases from V and 6 bases from J, with 11 bases in between. Germline V gives CDR1 SGHTA, CDR2 FQGNSA. The length of the CDR3 is 13 residues. The chain's CDR3 is CASSGAAFQPQHF. DNA for the CDR3: TGTGCCAGCAGCGGGGCAGCTTTTCAGCCCCAGCATTTT. The full variable domain, rest sourced from reference TRBV7-2 and TRBJ1-5, is GAGVSQSPSNKVTEKGKDVELRCDPISGHTALYWYRQSLGQGLEFLIYFQGNSAPDKSGLPSDRFSAERTGGSVSTLTIQRTQQEDSAVYLCASSGAAFQPQHFGDGTRLSIL.

This sequence joins TRBV11-1 and TRBJ1-2, with D unclear. The CDR3 loop spans 15 amino acids. V gave up 4 bases and J gave up 0 bases, with 12 bases separating them. CDR1 is SGHAT, CDR2 FQDESV, per germline (reference sequence). The DNA of the CDR3 is TGTGCCAGCAGCTCCGGATCAGCACCTAACTATGGCTACACCTTC. Its translation is CASSSGSAPNYGYTF.

DNA for the CDR3: TGTGCCTGGGGGGCAGGTCACTCTGGAAACACCATATATTTT. It encodes CAWGAGHSGNTIYF. The chain combines TRBV30 with TRBJ1-3, with a possible D match to TRBD1 (5 bases). Looked up from germline, CDR1 is GTSNPN and CDR2 is SVGIG (reference sequence). V lost 5 bases to trimming and J lost 0 bases, with 11 bases between them. This CDR3 is built from 14 residues.

This chain joins TRBV7-2 and TRBJ2-3; 8 bases line up with TRBD2. With 5 bases clipped from V and 2 bases from J, the junction kept 6 bases outside the gene matches. This CDR3 is built from 15 residues. CDR1 is SGHTA, CDR2 FQGNSA, per germline. CDR3 sequence reads: CASSPGGVPTDTQYF. CDR3 DNA: TGTGCCAGCAGCCCCGGGGGGGTCCCCACAGATACGCAGTATTTT.

The J gene is TRBJ2-3, the V gene TRBV5-1; D gene ambiguous. Looked up from germline, CDR1 is SGHRS and CDR2 is YFSETQ. V was clipped by 5 bases and J by 5 bases, with 15 bases between them. The CDR3 totals 14 residues. The CDR3, as DNA: TGCGCCAGCAGGACCGCGAATGGAGAAGATACGCAGTATTTT. It codes for CASRTANGEDTQYF.

The chain couples TRBV18 to TRBJ2-5; tentative D call: TRBD1 (6 bases). Trimming stripped 3 bases from V and 1 base from J, with 12 bases between. The CDR3 spans 15 residues. Germline values: CDR1 KGHSH, CDR2 LQKENI. The CDR3 loop reads CASSPQQGPQETQYF. The CDR3 bases are TGTGCCAGCTCACCGCAACAGGGACCCCAAGAGACCCAGTACTTC.

CDR3 coding DNA: TGTGCCAGCAGCTTTATAGGGGCAACTAATGAAAAACTGTTTTTT. Residues: CASSFIGATNEKLFF. This chain connects TRBV7-9 to TRBJ1-4; D is perhaps TRBD1 (5 bases). Germline lookup yields CDR1 SEHNR and CDR2 FQNEAQ (reference sequence). The germline V and J ends were trimmed by 3 bases and 0 bases, with 8 bases remaining between them. This CDR3 is 15 amino acids long.

The V call is TRBV7-2, the J call TRBJ2-1, with 11 bases aligning to TRBD2. The CDR3 has 16 residues. Germline-derived CDR1 and CDR2 are SGHTA and FQGNSA. Losses at the gene ends were 0 bases for V and 2 bases for J; bases not matched to a gene: 0. DNA for the CDR3: TGTGCCAGCAGCTTAGCTAGCGGGGGGGCCTACAATGAGCAGTTCTTC. This sequence encodes CASSLASGGAYNEQFF.

The chain is built from TRBV6-1 and TRBJ1-1; D is undetermined. Deletions cut 7 bases from V and 6 bases from J, with 21 bases between. The CDR3 runs to 15 residues. The germline CDR1 and CDR2 sequences are MNHNS and SASEGT. Written as DNA, the CDR3 is TGTGCCAGCATTCAAAGGGTAGGCAGTCTATCTGAAGCTTTCTTT. This encodes CASIQRVGSLSEAFF.

This sequence joins TRBV6-5 and TRBJ2-7; no reliable D call. The CDR3 totals 15 residues. The germline V gene encodes CDR1 MNHEY and CDR2 SVGAGI. V gave up 0 bases and J gave up 7 bases, with 16 bases separating them. In DNA, the CDR3 is TGTGCCAGCAGTTACTCTGAATTGGCCGCCTCTGAGCAGTACTTC. The encoded protein is CASSYSELAASEQYF.

J is TRBJ2-7 and V is TRBV5-1; 11 nucleotides agree with TRBD2. The J segment lost 3 bases and the V segment lost 4 bases, leaving 3 bases of the junction unmatched. The CDR3 runs 14 residues. The germline V gene has CDR1 SGHRS and CDR2 YFSETQ. Written as DNA, the CDR3 is TGCGCCAGCAGCCTGACTAGCGGGGTCTACGAGCAGTACTTC. Its translation is CASSLTSGVYEQYF.

The chain uses TRBV7-9 and TRBJ2-1, with 15 bases aligning to TRBD2. The CDR3 is 15 amino acids. Trimming removed 2 bases from V and 9 bases from J; junction bases left unmatched: 2. The germline V gene encodes CDR1 SEHNR and CDR2 FQNEAQ (reference sequence). CDR3 in amino acids: CASSLRGLAGGEQFF. The DNA for the CDR3 is TGTGCCAGCAGCTTAAGGGGACTAGCGGGAGGTGAGCAGTTCTTC.

This chain links TRBV30 with TRBJ1-2; D gene uncertain. Germline V gene sequence: CDR1 GTSNPN, CDR2 SVGIG (reference sequence). This CDR3 contains 13 residues. The V end lost 4 bases, the J end lost 2 bases, and 11 bases lay between the germline ends. CDR3 in DNA: TGTGCCTGGACCTACGGGTACAACTATGGCTACACCTTC. This sequence encodes CAWTYGYNYGYTF. The variable domain in full, with the rest retrieved from reference TRBV30 and TRBJ1-2, is SQTIHQWPATLVQPVGSPLSLECTVEGTSNPNLYWYRQAAGRGLQLLFYSVGIGQISSEVPQNLSASRPQDRQFILSSKKLLLSDSGFYLCAWTYGYNYGYTFGSGTRLTVV.

V and J are TRBV28 and TRBJ1-4, with D possibly matching TRBD1 (5 bases). V gave up 5 bases and J gave up 5 bases, with 9 bases separating them. The length of the CDR3 is 13 residues. Germline CDR1 and CDR2: MDHEN and SYDVKM. The CDR3 DNA reads TGTGCCAGCAGTGGGGAGGGGAATGAAAAACTGTTTTTT. Translating it yields CASSGEGNEKLFF.

The chain employs TRBV28 and TRBJ2-2, with 7 bases identical to TRBD2. This CDR3 has 16 residues. Trimming cost V 5 bases and J 4 bases; bases outside gene matches: 10. Germline CDR1 and CDR2: MDHEN and SYDVKM. Here the CDR3 reads CASSLARASGTGELFF. CDR3 coding DNA: TGTGCCAGCAGTCTCGCACGAGCTAGCGGCACCGGGGAGCTGTTTTTT.

V is TRBV9 and J is TRBJ1-1; 7 bases are a match to TRBD1. Germline lookup yields CDR1 SGDLS and CDR2 YYNGEE. After removal of 5 bases from V and 13 bases from J, the junction contained 11 bases not matched to a gene. There are 12 residues in the CDR3. The DNA of the CDR3 is TGTGCCAGCAGTCCTGGGACAGCGAGACTTTTCTTT. Translation gives CASSPGTARLFF.